This T cell receptor beta chain was found in a study of blood T cell repertoires in COVID-19. As for the study in general: The United States, Italy and Spain supplied acute and convalescent COVID-19 samples.

The ends lost 1 base at V and 8 bases at J; junction bases unmatched: 2. Looked up from germline, CDR1 is SEHNR and CDR2 is FQNEAQ (reference sequence). This CDR3 has 14 amino acids. Original processing notes: It was from reference gene primer amplification that nucleated cell counts were estimated. Profiling relied on immunoSEQ multiplex PCR, and the TCRdb table lists in-frame clones only, not all of them. The DNA gave D and trimming, while V, J and clone size come from that table. The sample lists about 270,000 clones; 89% were seen once. The V call is TRBV7-9, the J call TRBJ1-6; 7 bases align to TRBD1. Sample: PBMCs or T cells enriched from blood (not recorded which). The clonotype was recovered from a woman aged 60-70 years who had recovered from COVID-19. CDR3 amino acids: CASSLVQGDSPLHF. As DNA, the CDR3 is TGTGCCAGCAGCTTAGTCCAGGGGGATTCACCCCTCCACTTT. The full variable domain, rest sourced from reference TRBV7-9 and TRBJ1-6, is DTGVSQNPRHKITKRGQNVTFRCDPISEHNRLYWYRQTLGQGPEFLTYFQNEAQLEKSRLLSDRFSAERPKGSFSTLEIQRTEQGDSAMYLCASSLVQGDSPLHFGNGTRLTVT.